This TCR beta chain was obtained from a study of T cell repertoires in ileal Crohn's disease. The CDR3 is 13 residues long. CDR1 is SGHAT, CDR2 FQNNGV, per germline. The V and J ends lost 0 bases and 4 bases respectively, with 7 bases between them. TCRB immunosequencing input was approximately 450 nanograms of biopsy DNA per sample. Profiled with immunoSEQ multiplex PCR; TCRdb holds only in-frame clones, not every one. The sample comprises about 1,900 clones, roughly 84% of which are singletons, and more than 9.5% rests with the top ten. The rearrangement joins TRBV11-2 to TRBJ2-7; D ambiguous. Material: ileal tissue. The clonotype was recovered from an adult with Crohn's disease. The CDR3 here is CASSLDRKYEQYF. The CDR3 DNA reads TGTGCCAGCAGCTTAGACAGGAAATACGAGCAGTACTTC.